The rows below give T cell receptor beta chains drawn from one sample of a study of early T cells in non-severe SARS-CoV-2 infection. MiXCR, applied by TCRdb to the 5' RACE reads, yields one record per CDR3 protein. The sample has more than 75,000 distinct CDR3 sequences; 13% are singletons. Sequencing was carried out using whole blood. These receptors all stem from an adult who was a healthcare worker with PCR-confirmed SARS-CoV-2 infection or an uninfected control (not recorded which). The CDR3 runs from the conserved cysteine through the conserved F or W. A D gene is named only where the DNA matches it firmly. Size is omitted from some rows. Given values are once, few, many or a class for expanded clones.

many	TRBV7-9	-	TRBJ2-1	CASSFVQGGYNEQFF	TGTGCCAGCAGCTTCGTACAGGGAGGCTACAATGAGCAGTTCTTC
few	TRBV20-1	-	TRBJ2-5	CSASHGRGRYQETQYF	TGCAGTGCTAGTCATGGCCGGGGACGGTACCAAGAGACCCAGTACTTC
few	TRBV12-3/TRBV12-4	-	TRBJ2-5	CASTTVRETQYF	TGTGCCAGCACCACGGTCCGGGAGACCCAGTACTTC
many	TRBV29-1	-	TRBJ1-3	CSVGPGRGGNTIYF	TGCAGCGTTGGGCCAGGGCGGGGAGGAAACACCATATATTTT
many	TRBV5-1	-	TRBJ2-5	CASSLGTGNVVETQYF	TGCGCCAGCAGCTTGGGTACAGGTAACGTCGTTGAGACCCAGTACTTC
-	TRBV20-1	TRBD2	TRBJ2-3	CSASLAGLQHTDTQYF	TGCAGTGCTAGTCTAGCGGGGCTTCAACACACAGATACGCAGTATTTT
-	TRBV5-5	TRBD2	TRBJ2-5	CASSLGRIAGVGETQYF	TGTGCCAGCAGCTTGGGTCGGATAGCGGGGGTCGGAGAGACCCAGTACTTC
-	TRBV20-1	-	TRBJ2-3	CSALSGLADTQYF	TGCAGTGCTCTAAGCGGGCTTGCAGATACGCAGTATTTT
-	TRBV30	TRBD1	TRBJ1-1	CAWSLGQVYTEAFF	TGTGCCTGGAGTTTGGGACAGGTTTACACTGAAGCTTTCTTT
-	TRBV14	TRBD2	TRBJ2-3	CASSHPSGRGQRTDTQYF	TGTGCCAGCAGCCACCCTAGCGGGAGGGGTCAACGCACAGATACGCAGTATTTT
few	TRBV11-2	-	TRBJ2-7	CASSFSSGSGQSYEQYF	TGTGCCAGCAGCTTTTCGTCGGGTAGCGGCCAATCCTACGAGCAGTACTTC
few	TRBV5-1	TRBD1	TRBJ1-2	CASSSGGSTPYGYTF	TGCGCCAGCAGCTCAGGGGGCAGTACCCCGTATGGCTACACCTTC
many	TRBV20-1	-	TRBJ1-3	CSAQEARGNTIYF	TGCAGTGCCCAAGAGGCAAGGGGAAACACCATATATTTT
-	TRBV7-6	-	TRBJ2-5	CASSWGLEETQYF	TGTGCCAGCAGCTGGGGACTCGAAGAGACCCAGTACTTC
few	TRBV7-8	TRBD2	TRBJ2-7	CASSVSRTSGTYEQYF	TGTGCCAGCAGCGTTTCGAGGACTAGCGGGACCTACGAGCAGTACTTC
-	TRBV7-9	-	TRBJ1-6	CASSTSRTLDNSPLHF	TGTGCCAGCAGCACCTCGCGGACCCTCGATAATTCACCCCTCCACTTT
few	TRBV9	-	TRBJ1-1	CASSVGITVNTEAFF	TGTGCCAGCAGCGTAGGGATCACAGTCAACACTGAAGCTTTCTTT
many	TRBV29-1	-	TRBJ1-1	CSAPGPTGRDTEAFF	TGCAGCGCCCCGGGGCCCACAGGGAGGGACACTGAAGCTTTCTTT
few	TRBV9	-	TRBJ2-2	CASSVTGTIGELFF	TGTGCCAGCAGCGTAACCGGGACAATCGGGGAGCTGTTTTTT
few	TRBV7-8	TRBD2	TRBJ2-1	CASTAARLAPNEQFF	TGTGCCTCCACAGCTGCCAGACTAGCGCCTAATGAGCAGTTCTTC
-	TRBV30	-	TRBJ2-4	CAWSWGGGDIQYF	TGTGCCTGGAGCTGGGGCGGAGGGGACATTCAGTACTTC
-	TRBV5-1	-	TRBJ1-1	CASSFVSNTEAFF	TGCGCCAGCAGCTTCGTTTCCAACACTGAAGCTTTCTTT
many	TRBV7-2	TRBD1	TRBJ2-2	CASSLGVGGRRPGELFF	TGTGCCAGCAGCTTAGGCGTAGGGGGCAGGCGTCCCGGGGAGCTGTTTTTT